The 25 T cell receptor beta chains presented below share a single source sample, sequenced in a study of control samples from healthy donors and cancer patients. Assay used: immunoSEQ multiplex PCR; TCRdb lists only in-frame clones, some missing. The sample yields 150,000 to 180,000 clones, 93% seen once. The material sequenced was blood. These receptor sequences come from a man between 45 and 60 years old in good health.

The rearrangement uses TRBV7-6 and TRBJ2-2, with D hard to call. Per the germline V gene, CDR1 is SGHVS and CDR2 is FNYEAQ. Trimming took 1 base from V and 6 from J, leaving 15 bases between them. The CDR3 runs 16 residues. The CDR3 coding sequence is TGTGCCAGCAGCTTAGGGGCCAGGCGGTCGTCCGGGGAGCTGTTTTTT. It codes for CASSLGARRSSGELFF.

The chain couples TRBV3-1 (or the pseudogene TRBV3-2) to TRBJ1-3; TRBD1 might be the D (6 bases). The V end lost 0 bases, the J end lost 3 bases, and 12 bases lay between the germline ends. This CDR3 comprises 16 residues. Germline V gene lookup returns CDR1 LGHDT and CDR2 YNNKEL (reference sequence). Here the CDR3 DNA reads TGTGCCAGCAGCCAAGACCCGGGGGCCGGTGGAAACACCATATATTTT. Protein product: CASSQDPGAGGNTIYF.

The chain uses TRBV2 and TRBJ1-5; D not resolved. CDR3 length: 15 amino acids. Germline CDR1 reads SNHLY; CDR2 reads FYNNEI. The V and J ends lost 1 base and 1 base respectively, with 8 bases between them. CDR3 in DNA: TGTGCCAGCAGTGAAGGAGGGCCCAGCAATCAGCCCCAGCATTTT. It yields the protein CASSEGGPSNQPQHF.

V and J are TRBV3-1 (or the pseudogene TRBV3-2) and TRBJ2-5; 14 nucleotides line up with TRBD2. CDR1 and CDR2 (germline): LGHDT, YNNKEL (reference sequence). The trim removed 4 bases at V and 3 bases at J, leaving 4 bases unmatched. The CDR3 is 16 residues long. Here the CDR3 reads CASSRGLAGAEETQYF. The CDR3 nucleotides are TGTGCCAGCAGCCGGGGACTAGCGGGAGCGGAAGAGACCCAGTACTTC.

This chain joins TRBV3-1 (or the pseudogene TRBV3-2) and TRBJ1-1; a weak D match, TRBD1 (5 bases). There are 17 residues in the CDR3. The germline V gene has CDR1 LGHDT and CDR2 YNNKEL (reference sequence). The ends were cut back, 1 base at V and 2 bases at J, with 17 bases in the middle. In nucleotides, the CDR3 is TGTGCCAGCAGCCAAGGCTGGGTCGGAGGGGTAAACACTGAAGCTTTCTTT. This translates into CASSQGWVGGVNTEAFF.

This chain links TRBV27 with TRBJ2-1; perhaps TRBD1 as D (6 bases). V was clipped by 8 bases and J by 6 bases, with 14 bases between them. This CDR3 is 13 amino acids long. CDR1 is MNHEY, CDR2 SMNVEV, per germline (reference sequence). CDR3 residues: CASSMAGVNEQFF. The CDR3 coding sequence is TGTGCCAGCTCGATGGCAGGGGTCAATGAGCAGTTCTTC.

The V and J genes are TRBV28 and TRBJ1-2, with 12 bases matching TRBD1. Looked up from germline, CDR1 is MDHEN and CDR2 is SYDVKM. J lost 5 bases, V lost 6 bases, and 4 bases had no gene match. CDR3 length equals 14 residues. This CDR3 reads CASSSGQGAYGYTF. The CDR3 coding sequence is TGTGCCAGCAGCTCGGGACAGGGGGCTTATGGCTACACCTTC.

The rearrangement links TRBV19 to TRBJ2-1; 12 nucleotides match TRBD2. After removal of 4 bases from V and 2 bases from J, the junction contained 3 bases not matched to a gene. The CDR3 covers 16 residues. Germline lookup yields CDR1 LNHDA and CDR2 SQIVND (reference sequence). CDR3 region: CASSKTSGRTYNEQFF. In DNA form, the CDR3 reads TGTGCCAGTAGTAAAACTAGCGGGAGGACCTACAATGAGCAGTTCTTC.

The chain joins TRBV5-6 to TRBJ2-2; no clear D. Trimming pared 1 base from V and 0 bases from J, leaving 1 base between. This CDR3 is built from 13 residues. Germline values: CDR1 SGHDT, CDR2 YYEEEE. The CDR3 here is CASSLTNTGELFF. For the CDR3, the DNA is TGTGCCAGCAGCTTGACGAACACCGGGGAGCTGTTTTTT.

This clone was seen just once. This chain uses TRBV18 with TRBJ2-2; 7 bases match TRBD1. Germline assignment: CDR1 KGHSH and CDR2 LQKENI. The CDR3 consists of 15 residues. The trim removed 4 bases at V and 6 bases at J, leaving 8 bases unmatched. CDR3 in DNA: TGTGCCAGCTCACAACAACAGGGGTCGGCCGGGGAGCTGTTTTTT. It yields the protein CASSQQQGSAGELFF.

The rearrangement links TRBV5-1 to TRBJ2-3, with 7 bases aligning to TRBD2. Germline V lookup: CDR1 SGHRS, CDR2 YFSETQ. Trimming removed 4 bases from V and 2 bases from J; junction bases left unmatched: 13. The CDR3 has 17 residues. CDR3 in amino acids: CASSPAASGVSTDTQYF. The CDR3 DNA reads TGCGCCAGCAGCCCCGCCGCTAGCGGAGTTTCCACAGATACGCAGTATTTT.

V and J are TRBV6-1 and TRBJ2-7; 10 bases are a match to TRBD1. Germline V gene data show CDR1 as MNHNS and CDR2 as SASEGT. The CDR3 totals 17 residues. V dropped 2 bases and J dropped 2; count of bases not matched to a gene: 9. CDR3 region: CASSEWEGQGFPYEQYF. CDR3 nucleotides: TGTGCCAGCAGTGAATGGGAGGGACAGGGGTTCCCCTACGAGCAGTACTTC.

V usage is TRBV15 and J usage is TRBJ1-2; 9 bases agree with TRBD1. The trim removed 6 bases at V and 2 bases at J, leaving 4 bases unmatched. This CDR3 spans 14 amino acids. In germline, CDR1 is LNHNV, CDR2 YYDKDF (reference sequence). Here the CDR3 reads CATRSTGGNYGYTF. The CDR3 nucleotides are TGTGCCACCAGGTCGACAGGGGGAAACTATGGCTACACCTTC.

The chain combines TRBV27 with TRBJ2-7; D is uncertain. This CDR3 is built from 12 residues. The germline CDR1 and CDR2 sequences are MNHEY and SMNVEV (reference sequence). The V and J ends lost 4 bases and 7 bases respectively, with 11 bases between them. CDR3 sequence (DNA): TGTGCCAGCAGTTCAAACGGTTGGGAGCAGTACTTC. Protein: CASSSNGWEQYF.

The gene calls are TRBV6-1 and TRBJ2-5; D may be TRBD1 or TRBD2 (5 bases each). The CDR3 consists of 16 residues. V lost 1 base, J lost 1 base, and 13 bases lay in between. Per the germline V gene, CDR1 is MNHNS and CDR2 is SASEGT. As DNA, the CDR3 is TGTGCCAGCAGTGAAGAAATGGGGACGGTCCAAGAGACCCAGTACTTC. It is translated as CASSEEMGTVQETQYF.

V gene TRBV5-1 combines with J gene TRBJ1-1; D is perhaps TRBD1 (5 bases). Germline-derived CDR1 and CDR2 are SGHRS and YFSETQ. Trimming shortened V by 3 bases and J by 1 base, and 10 bases separated the two germline ends. The CDR3 is 14 residues long. CDR3 sequence reads: CASSSLDKNTEAFF. The CDR3, as DNA: TGCGCCAGCAGCTCGCTGGACAAGAACACTGAAGCTTTCTTT.

The chain couples TRBV3-1 (or the pseudogene TRBV3-2) to TRBJ2-1; a weak D match, TRBD2 (5 bases). The CDR3 loop spans 14 amino acids. V was trimmed by 7 bases and J by 2 bases, leaving 12 bases between them. The germline CDR1 and CDR2 sequences are LGHDT and YNNKEL (reference sequence). The CDR3, as DNA: TGTGCCAGCACCCAGAGTAGCGCCTACAATGAGCAGTTCTTC. Translated: CASTQSSAYNEQFF.

The J gene is TRBJ2-7, the V gene TRBV4-1; D is uncertain. V was clipped by 0 bases and J by 3 bases, with 6 bases between them. This CDR3 has 13 amino acids. Germline V gene lookup returns CDR1 MGHRA and CDR2 YSYEKL. In DNA, the CDR3 is TGCGCCAGCAGCCAAGATTACGGCTACGAGCAGTACTTC. Its protein is CASSQDYGYEQYF.

This chain uses TRBV27 with TRBJ1-4; tentatively, D is TRBD1 (6 bases). Germline V lookup: CDR1 MNHEY, CDR2 SMNVEV (reference sequence). With 4 bases removed from V and 5 bases from J, the gap between germline ends came to 17 bases. This CDR3 comprises 16 residues. The CDR3 is CASSWTRGGRNEKLFF. The DNA of the CDR3 is TGTGCCAGCAGTTGGACTCGGGGGGGCCGCAATGAAAAACTGTTTTTT.

The chain is built from TRBV7-2 and TRBJ2-6; no definite D call. This CDR3 comprises 15 residues. V was pared by 2 bases and J by 2 bases, with 7 bases between. Germline loops: CDR1 SGHTA, CDR2 FQGNSA. In DNA, the CDR3 is TGTGCCAGCAGCTTAACCCTGGCTGGGGCCAACGTCCTGACTTTC. It is translated as CASSLTLAGANVLTF.

The chain carries TRBV11-2 and TRBJ2-7, with 8 bases that match TRBD1. Trimming cost V 3 bases and J 5 bases; bases outside gene matches: 9. This CDR3 contains 15 residues. Germline V lookup: CDR1 SGHAT, CDR2 FQNNGV. The CDR3: CASSFNRGSAHEQYF. The CDR3 DNA reads as TGTGCCAGCAGCTTTAACAGGGGGTCCGCCCACGAGCAGTACTTC.

V is TRBV11-2 and J is TRBJ1-1; D possibly corresponds to TRBD1 (5 bases). With 1 base removed from V and 6 bases from J, the gap between germline ends came to 9 bases. CDR3 length equals 13 residues. The germline gives CDR1 SGHAT, CDR2 FQNNGV. CDR3 residues: CASSLGGYAEAFF. The CDR3 coding sequence is TGTGCCAGCAGCTTAGGGGGGTACGCTGAAGCTTTCTTT.

This chain uses TRBV19 with TRBJ2-3; unclear D gene. Trimming removed 6 bases at V and 5 bases at J, with 12 bases between. Looked up from germline, CDR1 is LNHDA and CDR2 is SQIVND (reference sequence). The CDR3 has 13 residues. CDR3 region: CASRLSMGDTQYF. CDR3 coding DNA: TGTGCCAGTAGGCTCTCAATGGGAGATACGCAGTATTTT.

V and J are TRBV24-1 and TRBJ1-5; a weak D match, TRBD1 (6 bases). Germline loops: CDR1 KGHDR, CDR2 SFDVKD. Trimming pared 3 bases from V and 10 bases from J, leaving 18 bases between. The CDR3 length is 15 residues. The CDR3 spells CATSDQNRDLEPQHF. The CDR3 DNA is TGTGCCACCAGTGATCAAAACAGGGATTTAGAACCCCAGCATTTT.

The rearrangement uses TRBV23-1 and TRBJ1-2, with D perhaps TRBD1 (6 bases). TRBV23-1 is recorded as an ORF, its role being uncertain. This CDR3 has 17 amino acids. V lost 2 bases to trimming and J lost 12 bases, with 28 bases between them. CDR3 sequence reads: CASSQLPGPDRRDTDTF. DNA of the CDR3: TGCGCCAGCAGTCAACTCCCGGGACCGGACAGACGGGATACAGACACCTTC.